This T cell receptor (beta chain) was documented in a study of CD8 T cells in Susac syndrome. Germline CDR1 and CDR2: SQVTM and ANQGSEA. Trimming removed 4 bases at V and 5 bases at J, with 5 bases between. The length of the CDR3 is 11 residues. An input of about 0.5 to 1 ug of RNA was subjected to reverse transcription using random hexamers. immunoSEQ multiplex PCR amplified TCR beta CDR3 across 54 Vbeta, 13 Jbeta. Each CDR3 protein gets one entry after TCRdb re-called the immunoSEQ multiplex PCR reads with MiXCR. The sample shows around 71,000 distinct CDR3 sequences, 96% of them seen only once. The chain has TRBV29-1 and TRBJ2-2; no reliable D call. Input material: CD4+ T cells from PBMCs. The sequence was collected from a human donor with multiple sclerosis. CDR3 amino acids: CSVAVTGELFF. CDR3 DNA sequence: TGCAGCGTTGCTGTAACCGGGGAGCTGTTTTTT.